This T cell receptor (beta chain) was recorded in a study of T cell responses to AZD1222 COVID-19 vaccine. Germline lookup yields CDR1 MNHNY and CDR2 SVGAGI (reference sequence). CDR3 length: 15 residues. With V trimmed by 4 bases and J by 2 bases, 7 bases remained unmatched. Libraries were prepared by immunoSEQ multiplex PCR; TCRdb keeps only in-frame clonotypes and omits some of them. Among 90,000 to 150,000 clones, 85% to 90% were seen once, and the ten largest hold over 3%. Whole-study results and caveats: None of the repertoires were sampled until the peak T cell response had passed.

As to this clone: Antigen unknown.

The material sequenced was peripheral blood, taken on day 0 of AZD1222 vaccination. V is TRBV6-6 and J is TRBJ1-2, with 7 bases lining up with TRBD1. The sequence was collected from an adult in good health. The CDR3, as DNA: TGTGCCAGCAGTTCCCCGGGACAGTTAAACTATGGCTACACCTTC. Protein sequence: CASSSPGQLNYGYTF.